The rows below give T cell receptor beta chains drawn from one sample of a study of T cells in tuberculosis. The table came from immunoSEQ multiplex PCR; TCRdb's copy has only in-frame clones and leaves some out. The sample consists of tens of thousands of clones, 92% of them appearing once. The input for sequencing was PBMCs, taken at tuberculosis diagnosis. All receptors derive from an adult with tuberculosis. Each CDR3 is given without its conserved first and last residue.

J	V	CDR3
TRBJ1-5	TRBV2	ASRGQGRSPQH
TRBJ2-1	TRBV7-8	ASSSGLLPEQF
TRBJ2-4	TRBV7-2	ASSLAPSGSRRLAKNIQY
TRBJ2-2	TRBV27	ASSLAGRGGGGELF
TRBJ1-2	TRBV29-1	SVRGDRHNYGYT
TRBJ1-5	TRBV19	ASSLEGLEGQPQH
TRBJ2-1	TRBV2	ASKAQTGIPNEQF
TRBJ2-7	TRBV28	AATGTLREQY
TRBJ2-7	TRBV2	ASSPSGGSLYEQY
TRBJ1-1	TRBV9	ASSSRPSKSEAF
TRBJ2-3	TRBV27	ASSWARTTDTQY
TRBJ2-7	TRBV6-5	ASKPTGTFYEQY
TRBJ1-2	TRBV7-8	ASSSSTGTTYGYT
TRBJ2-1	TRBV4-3	ASSPTSSYNEQF
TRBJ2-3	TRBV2	ASTITDTQY
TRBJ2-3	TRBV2	ASSEDLAGGPGDTQY
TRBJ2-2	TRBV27	ASSLRGTYTGELF
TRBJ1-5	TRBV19	ASSIPPGLAPQH
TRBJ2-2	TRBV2	ASSGRAGATGELF
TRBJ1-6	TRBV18	ASSPPGQAYNSPLH
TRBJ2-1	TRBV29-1	SVGAGTSGHNEQF
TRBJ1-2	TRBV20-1	SAYRGSGYT
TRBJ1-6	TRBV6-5	ASSSTGFRSPLH
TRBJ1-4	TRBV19	ASSVRQGAGEKLF
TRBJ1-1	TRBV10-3	AISDWGTNTEAF
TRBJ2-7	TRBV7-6	ASSLRGQGRYEQY
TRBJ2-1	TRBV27	ASGLAGHYPEQF
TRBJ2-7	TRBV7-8	ASSLPRGGYEQY
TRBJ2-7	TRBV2	ASSAQGASYEQY
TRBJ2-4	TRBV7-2	ASSSDSLAKNIQY
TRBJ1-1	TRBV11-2	ASSLRGGGRFTEAF
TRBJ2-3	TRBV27	ASSLARRTDTQY
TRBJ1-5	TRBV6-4	ASSDWTQGRDQPQH
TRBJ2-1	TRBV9	ASSGTSGRGNEQF
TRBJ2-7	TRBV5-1	ASRPGGGEQY